This TCR beta chain emerged from a study of T cell repertoires in cytomegalovirus infection (dated by TCRdb to 2018 to 2020). Regarding the research as a whole: Donor HLA type was relevant to the analysis, as public TCR beta signatures indicated carriage of CMV infection together with the matching HLA type. General conclusions and limits of the study: The ex vivo response was dominated by HLA-C-restricted CMV-specific TCR beta clonotypes, and the single most frequent clonotype in two of eight donors was supplied by these HLA-C-restricted clonotypes. Cumulative frequency of public TCR beta family members discriminated carriers of CMV infection plus the relevant HLA type in this cohort and an independent approximately 370-donor cohort.

V is clipped by 5 bases and J by 6 bases, and the sequence between their germline boundaries is 13 bases long. CDR1 SGHTA and CDR2 FQGTGA are derived from the germline V gene. The CDR3 has 13 amino acids, counting the end cysteine and phenylalanine. The CDR3 DNA has 39 bases and is translated from base 1. The reads were generated on an Illumina HiSeq 1500. The public reads were run again by TCRdb, first through fastp at Q25 and then through MiXCR, and only productive beta chains were kept. One record per CDR3 amino acid sequence lists the most common genes and DNA. The sample contains approximately 150,000 distinct CDR3 sequences, about 6.5% of them found a single time. The top ten clonotypes cover around 17% of the sample. As regards this clonotype: The clone's antigen remains unknown. Per-base qualities were not stored, and no clone one base away is much larger.

Input material: PBMCs. Rearrangement joined TRBV7-3 to TRBJ1-1; no D gene can be assigned with confidence. The origin of this receptor is a human donor in good health (CMV status not recorded). Some clones in this sample may be carry-over from other donors' samples. The nucleotide sequence is TGTGCCAGCAGCCTTTCACAGCGTTCTGAAGCTTTCTTT. Translated, this gives CASSLSQRSEAFF.